Listed below are T cell receptor beta chains from one sample, sequenced in a study of OX40 agonist ivuxolimab in advanced cancers. Measured with immunoSEQ multiplex PCR; TCRdb has only the in-frame clones, and not every one. The table shows more than 45,000 clones, with 65% to 90% occurring only once. Source: CD4+ or CD8+ T cells sorted from blood, taken in a trial of the OX40 agonist ivuxolimab. The receptors were sampled from an adult with an advanced solid tumor such as melanoma, head and neck, liver or kidney cancer. Both conserved end residues are part of each CDR3. The D gene is left open where the match is weak. Clone size is given for some rows only: seen once, a few or many times, or a class if the clone is expanded.

>-|TRBV25-1|TRBJ2-3|-
CTSHSFTDTQYF
TGTACCAGCCATTCGTTTACAGATACGCAGTATTTT
>once|TRBV29-1|TRBJ2-5|-
CSVGGMKGYQETQYF
TGCAGCGTTGGGGGTATGAAAGGGTACCAAGAGACCCAGTACTTC
>-|TRBV7-9|TRBJ2-2|-
CASSLNPPELFF
TGTGCCAGCAGCTTAAACCCCCCAGAGCTGTTTTTT
>-|TRBV18|TRBJ2-1|-
CASSPVSSYNEQFF
TGTGCCAGCTCACCAGTGAGCTCCTACAATGAGCAGTTCTTC
>-|TRBV5-1|TRBJ2-1|-
CASSLQSSYNEQFF
TGCGCCAGCAGCTTGCAGAGCTCCTACAATGAGCAGTTCTTC
>-|TRBV10-3|TRBJ1-4|-
CAISVKANEKLFF
TGTGCCATCAGTGTGAAGGCGAATGAAAAACTGTTTTTT
>-|TRBV19|TRBJ2-6|TRBD1
CASSITGAGANVLTF
TGTGCCAGTAGTATAACAGGGGCTGGGGCCAACGTCCTGACTTTC
>-|TRBV4-1|TRBJ2-7|TRBD1
CASSQAGQGQHEQYF
TGCGCCAGCAGCCAAGCTGGACAGGGGCAGCACGAGCAGTACTTC
>few|TRBV27|TRBJ1-4|-
CASSLRGGVNEKLFF
TGTGCCAGCAGTTTAAGGGGGGGGGTTAATGAAAAACTGTTTTTT
>few|TRBV18|TRBJ1-1|TRBD1
CASSEDRVSEAFF
TGTGCCAGCTCCGAAGACAGGGTCTCTGAAGCTTTCTTT
>-|TRBV7-9|TRBJ2-3|-
CASSIDSDTQYF
TGTGCCAGCAGCATTGACTCGGATACGCAGTATTTT
>-|TRBV19|TRBJ1-2|-
CASSIGRGGYTF
TGTGCCAGTAGTATAGGTAGGGGTGGCTACACCTTC
>once|TRBV27|TRBJ2-7|TRBD2
CASSHGTSETYEQCF
TGTGCCAGCAGTCATGGGACTAGCGAAACCTACGAGCAGTGCTTC
>-|TRBV13|TRBJ2-1|TRBD1
CASSLPGGTGGYNEQFF
TGTGCCAGCAGCCTTCCCGGGGGGACAGGGGGCTACAATGAGCAGTTCTTC
>medium-sized|TRBV6-1|TRBJ1-5|-
CASRQENSNQPQHF
TGTGCCAGCAGACAGGAGAATAGCAATCAGCCCCAGCATTTT
>-|TRBV7-2|TRBJ2-7|TRBD2
CASSESSGGFYEQYF
TGTGCCAGCAGCGAGTCTAGCGGGGGGTTCTACGAGCAGTACTTC
>-|TRBV21-1|TRBJ2-1|-
CASSRRTIYNEQFF
TGTGCCAGCAGCAGGCGGACTATTTACAATGAGCAGTTCTTC
>-|TRBV7-8|TRBJ1-2|TRBD1
CASSPQPGTASYGYTF
TGTGCCAGCAGCCCTCAACCCGGGACAGCTAGCTATGGCTACACCTTC
>-|TRBV7-2|TRBJ2-1|-
CASSSRTDSYNEQFF
TGTGCCAGCAGCTCCCGGACGGACTCCTACAATGAGCAGTTCTTC
>-|TRBV2|TRBJ2-1|-
CASSEALFNEQFF
TGTGCCAGCAGTGAAGCGCTCTTTAATGAGCAGTTCTTC
>-|TRBV7-6|TRBJ2-3|-
CASSLRVDPSTDTQYF
TGTGCCAGCAGCTTAAGGGTAGACCCTAGCACAGATACGCAGTATTTT
>-|TRBV5-6|TRBJ2-3|-
CASSLARSTDTQYF
TGTGCCAGCAGCTTGGCTAGAAGCACAGATACGCAGTATTTT
>few|TRBV6-1|TRBJ1-1|TRBD1
CASSERGQNTEAFF
TGTGCCAGCAGTGAAAGGGGGCAAAACACTGAAGCTTTCTTT
>-|TRBV15|TRBJ2-5|-
CATSRGGGAVETQYF
TGTGCCACCAGCAGAGGCGGAGGGGCGGTTGAGACCCAGTACTTC
>-|TRBV7-9|TRBJ1-2|-
CASSFGGDYGYTF
TGTGCCAGCAGCTTCGGGGGGGACTATGGCTACACCTTC
>-|TRBV19|TRBJ2-2|TRBD1
CASSIGQGSRGELFF
TGTGCCAGTAGTATAGGACAGGGCTCGAGGGGGGAGCTGTTTTTT
>-|TRBV7-3|TRBJ1-1|TRBD1
CASSPGTGGETFF
TGTGCCAGCAGCCCCGGGACAGGGGGCGAGACTTTCTTT
>once|TRBV5-5|TRBJ2-7|TRBD1
CASSLEGGQGTYEQYF
TGTGCCAGCAGCTTGGAGGGGGGACAGGGAACCTACGAGCAGTACTTC
>-|TRBV28|TRBJ2-3|TRBD1
CASSYLGTGYTDTQYF
TGTGCCAGCAGTTACCTGGGGACAGGCTACACAGATACGCAGTATTTT
>-|TRBV29-1|TRBJ2-7|-
CSVKNSPNSFEQYF
TGCAGCGTTAAAAACAGTCCCAACTCCTTCGAGCAGTACTTC
>-|TRBV6-1|TRBJ1-2|-
CASQTDAYGYTF
TGTGCCAGCCAGACGGACGCCTATGGCTACACCTTC
>few|TRBV5-4|TRBJ2-1|TRBD2
CASSIGLVGNEQFF
TGTGCCAGCAGCATAGGACTAGTGGGTAATGAGCAGTTCTTC
>-|TRBV7-9|TRBJ2-1|TRBD2
CASRSGGYNEQFF
TGTGCCAGCAGGTCGGGGGGGTACAATGAGCAGTTCTTC
>-|TRBV29-1|TRBJ2-5|TRBD2
CSVGKSGGRETQYF
TGCAGCGTTGGAAAAAGCGGGGGGAGAGAGACCCAGTACTTC
>-|TRBV7-2|TRBJ2-7|-
CASSLEASSYEQYF
TGTGCCAGCAGCTTAGAGGCTTCCTCCTACGAGCAGTACTTC
>-|TRBV7-2|TRBJ2-2|TRBD2
CASSFIGTSGVGSTGELFF
TGTGCCAGCAGCTTCATCGGGACTAGCGGGGTCGGGAGCACCGGGGAGCTGTTTTTT
>-|TRBV5-1|TRBJ2-1|TRBD1
CASSLVTGGADEQFF
TGCGCCAGCAGCTTAGTGACAGGGGGCGCAGATGAGCAGTTCTTC
>-|TRBV27|TRBJ1-2|-
CASSLAGGEGYTF
TGTGCCAGCAGTTTAGCGGGGGGCGAGGGCTACACCTTC
>-|TRBV5-1|TRBJ2-2|TRBD1
CASSSTITGTGGTGELFF
TGCGCCAGCAGCTCTACTATTACTGGGACAGGGGGCACCGGGGAGCTGTTTTTT
>-|TRBV7-2|TRBJ2-7|TRBD1
CASSLYRGPYEQYF
TGTGCCAGCAGCTTATACAGGGGGCCCTACGAGCAGTACTTC
>-|TRBV18|TRBJ2-5|TRBD2
CASFPGLAGETQYF
TGTGCCAGCTTCCCGGGACTAGCGGGTGAGACCCAGTACTTC
>-|TRBV15|TRBJ2-3|-
CATSRDPRDGAVDF
TGTGCCACCAGCAGAGACCCCCGGGACGGCGCCGTGGATTTT
>-|TRBV6-6|TRBJ2-5|-
CASSYPAGGETQYF
TGTGCCAGCAGTTACCCGGCAGGGGGGGAGACCCAGTACTTC